This T cell receptor beta chain originates from a study of regulatory T cells in long-lasting Graves disease. Study observations and caveats: Persistent-disease Graves' patients showed less TCR diversity than new cases.

This clonotype was seen at least ten times. No antigen is known for it. The time point is: newly diagnosed GD, antithyroid drugs for less than 3 months. The TCR library used RNA extracted from PBMCs. Arm-PCR of CDR3 regions and iRepertoire HTBI primers were the basis on which TCR beta libraries were built. Methods used by the authors: Gene usage covered over 55 TRBV and more than twelve TRBJ segments. TCRdb recomputed calls from the multiplex PCR reads with MiXCR, one row per CDR3 protein. The V and J calls and clone size are TCRdb's, not the authors'. Here the sample spans hundreds of thousands of distinct CDR3 sequences, 15% to 17% being singletons. The CDR3 length is 14 residues. J gave up 8 bases and V 6 bases, and 9 bases lay outside the gene matches. CDR1 is MNHEY and CDR2 is SVGEGT in the germline V gene.

The sample was peripheral blood mononuclear cells (PBMCs), taken at new diagnosis, from a patient treated with antithyroid drugs. The V gene is TRBV6-2 or TRBV6-3, the J gene TRBJ1-4, with 7 bases matching TRBD1. The sequence came from a female donor with Graves disease. The CDR3 coding sequence is TGTGCCAGCAGGACACAGGGGATAGAGGAAAAACTGTTTTTT. Translation: CASRTQGIEEKLFF.